The rows below give T cell receptor beta chains drawn from one sample of a study of T cells in Graves' hyperthyroidism and ophthalmopathy. One entry per CDR3 protein, called by TCRdb with MiXCR from the multiplex PCR reads. The sample lists approximately 420,000 distinct CDR3 sequences; roughly 13% were seen once. The sequenced sample was blood. These receptors were collected from a woman aged 18-29 years with Graves' hyperthyroidism. Both conserved end residues are part of each CDR3. D genes are given only for firm matches. Size is stated for part of the rows, as once, few or many counts, or as a class when the clone is expanded.

size: many; length: 13; J: TRBJ1-2; V: TRBV6-5; D: TRBD1; CDR3: CASSYFTGDGYTF; DNA: TGTGCCAGCAGTTACTTTACAGGGGATGGCTACACCTTC
size: many; length: 14; J: TRBJ2-7; V: TRBV5-1; D: TRBD1; CDR3: CASSERQGGDEQYF; DNA: TGCGCCAGCAGCGAACGACAGGGGGGAGACGAGCAGTACTTC
size: many; length: 17; J: TRBJ2-3; V: TRBV27; D: NA; CDR3: CASRDWDTGRGTDTQYF; DNA: TGTGCCAGCAGGGATTGGGACACAGGCCGGGGGACAGATACGCAGTATTTT
size: many; length: 14; J: TRBJ2-1; V: TRBV7-2; D: NA; CDR3: CASSLELLYNEQFF; DNA: TGTGCCAGCAGCTTAGAGCTACTATACAATGAGCAGTTCTTC
size: NA; length: 16; J: TRBJ1-5; V: TRBV15; D: NA; CDR3: CATSRDSGSVNQPQHF; DNA: TGTGCCACCAGCAGAGATTCGGGGTCCGTCAATCAGCCCCAGCATTTT
size: many; length: 15; J: TRBJ1-2; V: TRBV7-2; D: TRBD1; CDR3: CASSLGQTENYGYTF; DNA: TGTGCCAGCAGCTTGGGACAGACGGAGAACTATGGCTACACCTTC
size: NA; length: 14; J: TRBJ1-5; V: TRBV7-9; D: NA; CDR3: CASSLVSENQPQHF; DNA: TGTGCCAGCAGCTTAGTGTCTGAGAATCAGCCCCAGCATTTT
size: few; length: 13; J: TRBJ2-4; V: TRBV12-3/TRBV12-4; D: NA; CDR3: CASSVSGGDIQYF; DNA: TGTGCCAGCAGTGTATCTGGTGGGGACATTCAGTACTTC
size: NA; length: 14; J: TRBJ1-2; V: TRBV5-1; D: NA; CDR3: CASSLSYRDYGYTF; DNA: TGCGCCAGCAGCCTTTCCTACAGGGACTATGGCTACACCTTC
size: few; length: 11; J: TRBJ1-2; V: TRBV25-1; D: NA; CDR3: CASRGAGGYTF; DNA: TGTGCCAGCAGGGGCGCGGGAGGCTACACCTTC
size: few; length: 16; J: TRBJ1-6; V: TRBV11-3; D: NA; CDR3: CASSLETGTANSPLHF; DNA: TGTGCCAGCAGCTTAGAAACTGGGACGGCGAATTCACCCCTCCACTTT
size: NA; length: 12; J: TRBJ1-1; V: TRBV20-1; D: TRBD1; CDR3: CSAETGDTEAFF; DNA: TGCAGTGCGGAGACAGGGGACACTGAAGCTTTCTTT
size: many; length: 13; J: TRBJ2-7; V: TRBV7-9; D: TRBD2; CDR3: CASSIGLAGHRNF; DNA: TGTGCCAGCAGCATAGGACTAGCGGGCCACCGAAACTTC
size: many; length: 11; J: TRBJ1-1; V: TRBV10-1; D: NA; CDR3: CASRTETEAFF; DNA: TGCGCCAGCCGGACAGAGACTGAAGCTTTCTTT
size: few; length: 14; J: TRBJ1-4; V: TRBV5-1; D: NA; CDR3: CASSLSVWGEKLFF; DNA: TGCGCCAGCAGCTTATCTGTTTGGGGTGAAAAACTGTTTTTT
size: many; length: 13; J: TRBJ1-2; V: TRBV9; D: TRBD1; CDR3: CASSFRGRGGYTF; DNA: TGTGCCAGCAGCTTCAGGGGGCGCGGTGGCTACACCTTC
size: NA; length: 14; J: TRBJ1-1; V: TRBV28; D: TRBD1; CDR3: CASSLRRGHTEAFF; DNA: TGTGCCAGCAGTTTACGCAGGGGGCACACTGAAGCTTTCTTT
size: many; length: 17; J: TRBJ2-3; V: TRBV20-1; D: TRBD2; CDR3: CSAAGASGRAGADTQYF; DNA: TGCAGTGCCGCAGGGGCTAGCGGGAGGGCCGGGGCAGATACGCAGTATTTT
size: many; length: 13; J: TRBJ2-7; V: TRBV18; D: TRBD1; CDR3: CASSLGQVYEQYF; DNA: TGTGCCAGCTCACTCGGACAGGTCTACGAGCAGTACTTC
size: many; length: 14; J: TRBJ2-2; V: TRBV5-1; D: NA; CDR3: CASSFAGGTGELFF; DNA: TGCGCCAGCAGCTTTGCCGGGGGTACCGGGGAGCTGTTTTTT
size: few; length: 17; J: TRBJ2-1; V: TRBV4-3; D: TRBD2; CDR3: CASSQDPSSGFYNEQFF; DNA: TGCGCCAGCAGCCAAGATCCGAGTAGCGGGTTTTACAATGAGCAGTTCTTC
size: few; length: 20; J: TRBJ2-6; V: TRBV7-2; D: TRBD2; CDR3: CASSLFAQREGRDGANVLTF; DNA: TGTGCCAGCAGCTTATTTGCTCAGCGGGAGGGCCGGGATGGGGCCAACGTCCTGACTTTC
size: many; length: 16; J: TRBJ2-1; V: TRBV20-1; D: NA; CDR3: CSARDPRTATYNEQFF; DNA: TGCAGTGCTAGAGATCCCAGGACCGCAACCTACAATGAGCAGTTCTTC
size: NA; length: 11; J: TRBJ2-1; V: TRBV5-1; D: NA; CDR3: CASSRGPEQFF; DNA: TGCGCCAGCAGTCGGGGGCCGGAGCAGTTCTTC
size: NA; length: 16; J: TRBJ2-3; V: TRBV9; D: TRBD2; CDR3: CAGSDRLAESTDTQYF; DNA: TGTGCCGGCAGCGACAGACTAGCGGAGAGCACAGATACGCAGTATTTT
size: many; length: 12; J: TRBJ1-1; V: TRBV6-1; D: NA; CDR3: CASSEANTEAFF; DNA: TGTGCCAGCAGTGAAGCCAACACTGAAGCTTTCTTT
size: NA; length: 15; J: TRBJ1-5; V: TRBV28; D: TRBD1; CDR3: CASQPGQGGNQPQHF; DNA: TGTGCCAGCCAACCGGGACAGGGGGGCAATCAGCCCCAGCATTTT
size: many; length: 16; J: TRBJ1-1; V: TRBV19; D: TRBD1; CDR3: CASSTHRDRGETEAFF; DNA: TGTGCCAGTAGTACACACCGGGACAGGGGTGAGACTGAAGCTTTCTTT
size: NA; length: 14; J: TRBJ2-3; V: TRBV12-3/TRBV12-4; D: NA; CDR3: CASSLNRATDTQYF; DNA: TGTGCCAGCAGTTTGAACAGGGCCACAGATACGCAGTATTTT
size: NA; length: 17; J: TRBJ2-1; V: TRBV6-5; D: TRBD2; CDR3: CASSFTYLSGIEDEQFF; DNA: TGTGCCAGCAGTTTTACCTACCTTAGCGGGATCGAGGATGAGCAGTTCTTC
size: few; length: 16; J: TRBJ1-5; V: TRBV4-1; D: TRBD1; CDR3: CASSQERSTGSQPQHF; DNA: TGCGCCAGCAGCCAAGAAAGGTCGACAGGGAGTCAGCCCCAGCATTTT
size: many; length: 13; J: TRBJ1-1; V: TRBV9; D: NA; CDR3: CASSSNTNTEAFF; DNA: TGTGCCAGCAGCAGTAACACGAACACTGAAGCTTTCTTT
size: many; length: 17; J: TRBJ1-5; V: TRBV3-1; D: NA; CDR3: CASSQRPPGARRQPQHF; DNA: TGTGCCAGCAGCCAAAGACCCCCGGGGGCACGTAGACAGCCCCAGCATTTT
size: many; length: 14; J: TRBJ1-1; V: TRBV20-1; D: NA; CDR3: CSALPRTALSEAFF; DNA: TGCAGTGCTCTGCCCCGGACCGCGTTGTCTGAAGCTTTCTTT
size: NA; length: 17; J: TRBJ1-1; V: TRBV4-3; D: TRBD1; CDR3: CASSRGQGASLDTEAFF; DNA: TGCGCCAGCAGCCGAGGACAGGGGGCGAGTTTGGACACTGAAGCTTTCTTT